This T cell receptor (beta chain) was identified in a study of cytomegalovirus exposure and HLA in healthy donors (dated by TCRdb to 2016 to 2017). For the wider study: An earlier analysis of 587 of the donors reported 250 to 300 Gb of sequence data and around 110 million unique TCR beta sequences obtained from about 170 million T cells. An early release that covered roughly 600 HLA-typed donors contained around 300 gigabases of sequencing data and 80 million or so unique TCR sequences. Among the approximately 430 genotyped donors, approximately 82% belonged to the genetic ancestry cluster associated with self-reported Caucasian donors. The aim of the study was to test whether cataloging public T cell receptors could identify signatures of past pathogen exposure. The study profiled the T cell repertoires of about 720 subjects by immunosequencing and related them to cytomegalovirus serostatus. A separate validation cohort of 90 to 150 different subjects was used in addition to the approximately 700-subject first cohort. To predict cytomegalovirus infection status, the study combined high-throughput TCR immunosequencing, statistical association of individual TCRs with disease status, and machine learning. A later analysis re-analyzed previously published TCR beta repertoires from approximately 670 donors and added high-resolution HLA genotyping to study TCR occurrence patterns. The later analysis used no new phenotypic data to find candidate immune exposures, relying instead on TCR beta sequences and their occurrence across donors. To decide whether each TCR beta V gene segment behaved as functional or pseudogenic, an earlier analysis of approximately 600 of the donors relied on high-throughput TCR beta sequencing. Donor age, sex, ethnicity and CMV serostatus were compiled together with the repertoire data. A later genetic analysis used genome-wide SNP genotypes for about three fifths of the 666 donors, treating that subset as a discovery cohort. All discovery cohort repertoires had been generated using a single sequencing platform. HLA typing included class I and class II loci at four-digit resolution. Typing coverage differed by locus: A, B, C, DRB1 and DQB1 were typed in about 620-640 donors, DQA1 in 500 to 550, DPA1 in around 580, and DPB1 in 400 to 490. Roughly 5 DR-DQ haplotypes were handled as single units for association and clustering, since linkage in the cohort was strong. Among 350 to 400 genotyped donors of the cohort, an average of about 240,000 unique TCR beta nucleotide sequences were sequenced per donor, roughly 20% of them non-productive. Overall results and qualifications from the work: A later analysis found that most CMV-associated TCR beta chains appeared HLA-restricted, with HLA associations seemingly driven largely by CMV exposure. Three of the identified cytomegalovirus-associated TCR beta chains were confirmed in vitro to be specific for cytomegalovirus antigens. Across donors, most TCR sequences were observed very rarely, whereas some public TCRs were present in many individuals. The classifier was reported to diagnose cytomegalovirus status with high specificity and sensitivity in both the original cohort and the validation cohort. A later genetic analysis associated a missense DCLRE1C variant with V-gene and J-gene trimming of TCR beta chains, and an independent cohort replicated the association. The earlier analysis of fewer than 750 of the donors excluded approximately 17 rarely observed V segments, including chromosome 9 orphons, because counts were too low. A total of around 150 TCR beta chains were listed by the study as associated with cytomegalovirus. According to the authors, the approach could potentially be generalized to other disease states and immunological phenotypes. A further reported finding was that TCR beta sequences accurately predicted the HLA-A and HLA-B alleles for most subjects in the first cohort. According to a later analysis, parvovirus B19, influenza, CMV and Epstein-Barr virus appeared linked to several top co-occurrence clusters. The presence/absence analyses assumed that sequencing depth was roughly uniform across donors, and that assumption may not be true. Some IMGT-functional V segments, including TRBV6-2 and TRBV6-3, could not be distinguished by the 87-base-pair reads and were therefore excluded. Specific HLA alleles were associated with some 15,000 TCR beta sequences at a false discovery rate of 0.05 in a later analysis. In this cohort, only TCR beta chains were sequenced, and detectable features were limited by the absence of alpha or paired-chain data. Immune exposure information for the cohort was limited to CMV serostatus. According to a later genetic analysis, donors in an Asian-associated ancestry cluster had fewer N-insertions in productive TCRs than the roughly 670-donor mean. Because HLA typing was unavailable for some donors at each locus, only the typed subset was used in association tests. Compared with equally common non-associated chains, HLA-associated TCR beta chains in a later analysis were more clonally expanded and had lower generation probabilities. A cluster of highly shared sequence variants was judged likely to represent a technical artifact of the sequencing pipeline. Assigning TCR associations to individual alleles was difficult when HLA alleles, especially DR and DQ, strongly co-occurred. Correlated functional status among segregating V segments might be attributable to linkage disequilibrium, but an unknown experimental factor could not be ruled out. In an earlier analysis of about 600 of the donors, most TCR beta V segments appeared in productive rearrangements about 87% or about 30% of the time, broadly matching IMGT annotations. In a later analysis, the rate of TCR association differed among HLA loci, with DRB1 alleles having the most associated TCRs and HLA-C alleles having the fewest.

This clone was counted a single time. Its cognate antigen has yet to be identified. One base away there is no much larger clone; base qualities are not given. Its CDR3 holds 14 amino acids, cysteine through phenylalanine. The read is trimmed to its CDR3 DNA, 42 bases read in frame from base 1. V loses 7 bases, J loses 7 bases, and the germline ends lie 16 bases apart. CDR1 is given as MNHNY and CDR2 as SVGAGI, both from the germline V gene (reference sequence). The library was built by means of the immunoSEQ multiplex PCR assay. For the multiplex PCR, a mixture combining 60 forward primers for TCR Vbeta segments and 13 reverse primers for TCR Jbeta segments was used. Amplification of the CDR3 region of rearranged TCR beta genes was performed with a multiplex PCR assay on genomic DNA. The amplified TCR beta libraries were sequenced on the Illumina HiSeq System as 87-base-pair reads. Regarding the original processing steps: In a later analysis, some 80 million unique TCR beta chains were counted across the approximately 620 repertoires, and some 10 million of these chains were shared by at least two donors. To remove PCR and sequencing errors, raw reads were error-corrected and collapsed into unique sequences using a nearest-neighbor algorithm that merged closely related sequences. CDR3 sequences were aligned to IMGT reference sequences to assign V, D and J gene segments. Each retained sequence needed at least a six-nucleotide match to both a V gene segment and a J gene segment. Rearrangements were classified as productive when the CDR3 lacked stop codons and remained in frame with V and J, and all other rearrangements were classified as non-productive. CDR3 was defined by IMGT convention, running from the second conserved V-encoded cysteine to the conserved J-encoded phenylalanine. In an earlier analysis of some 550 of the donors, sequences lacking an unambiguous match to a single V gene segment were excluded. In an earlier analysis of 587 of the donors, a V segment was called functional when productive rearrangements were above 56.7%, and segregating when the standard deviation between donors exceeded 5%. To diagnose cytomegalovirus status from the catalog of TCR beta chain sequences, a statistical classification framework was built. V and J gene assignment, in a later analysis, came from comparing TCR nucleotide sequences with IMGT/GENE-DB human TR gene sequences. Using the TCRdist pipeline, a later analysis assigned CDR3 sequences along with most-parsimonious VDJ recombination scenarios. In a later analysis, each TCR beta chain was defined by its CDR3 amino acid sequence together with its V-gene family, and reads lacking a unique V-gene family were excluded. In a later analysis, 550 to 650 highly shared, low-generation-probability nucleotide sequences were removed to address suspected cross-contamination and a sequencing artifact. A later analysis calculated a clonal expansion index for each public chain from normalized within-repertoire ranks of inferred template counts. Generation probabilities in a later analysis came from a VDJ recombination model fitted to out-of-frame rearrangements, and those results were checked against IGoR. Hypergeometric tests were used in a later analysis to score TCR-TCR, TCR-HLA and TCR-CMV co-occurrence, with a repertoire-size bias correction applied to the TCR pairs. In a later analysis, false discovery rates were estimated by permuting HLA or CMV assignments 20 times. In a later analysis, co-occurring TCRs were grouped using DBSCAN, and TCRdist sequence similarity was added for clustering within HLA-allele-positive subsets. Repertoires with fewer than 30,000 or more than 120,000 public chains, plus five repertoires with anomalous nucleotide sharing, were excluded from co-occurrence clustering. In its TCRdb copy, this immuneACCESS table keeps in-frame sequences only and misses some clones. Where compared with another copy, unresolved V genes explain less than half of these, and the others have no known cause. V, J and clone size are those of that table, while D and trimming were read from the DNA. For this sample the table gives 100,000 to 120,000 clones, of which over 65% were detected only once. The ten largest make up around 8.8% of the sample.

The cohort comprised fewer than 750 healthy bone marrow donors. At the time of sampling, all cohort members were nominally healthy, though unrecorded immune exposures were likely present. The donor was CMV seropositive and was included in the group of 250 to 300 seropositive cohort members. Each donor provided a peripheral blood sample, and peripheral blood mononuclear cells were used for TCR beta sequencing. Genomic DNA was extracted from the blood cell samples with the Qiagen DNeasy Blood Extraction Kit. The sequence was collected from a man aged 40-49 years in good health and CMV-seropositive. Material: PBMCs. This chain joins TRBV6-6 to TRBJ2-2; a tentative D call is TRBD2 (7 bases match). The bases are TGTGCCAGCACCCCCGGGGGGCAAGGCGGGGAGCTGTTTTTT. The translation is CASTPGGQGGELFF.